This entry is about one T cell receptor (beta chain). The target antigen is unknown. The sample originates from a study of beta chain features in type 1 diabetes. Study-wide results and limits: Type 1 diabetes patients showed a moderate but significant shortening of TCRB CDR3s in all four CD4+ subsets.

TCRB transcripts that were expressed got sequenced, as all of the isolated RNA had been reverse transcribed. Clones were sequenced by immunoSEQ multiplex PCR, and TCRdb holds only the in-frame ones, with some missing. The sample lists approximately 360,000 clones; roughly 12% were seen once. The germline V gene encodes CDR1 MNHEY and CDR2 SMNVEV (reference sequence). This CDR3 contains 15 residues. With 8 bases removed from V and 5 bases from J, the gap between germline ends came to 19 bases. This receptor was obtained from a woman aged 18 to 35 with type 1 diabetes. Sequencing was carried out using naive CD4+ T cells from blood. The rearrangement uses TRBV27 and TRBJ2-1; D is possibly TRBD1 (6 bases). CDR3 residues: CASQPAGAGNNEQFF. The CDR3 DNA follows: TGTGCCAGCCAGCCCGCAGGGGCGGGTAACAATGAGCAGTTCTTC.